This T cell receptor beta chain was documented in a study of blood T cell repertoires in COVID-19. This clone was detected only a few times. V was trimmed by 2 bases and J by 4 bases, leaving 10 bases between them. The CDR3 consists of 14 residues. From germline, CDR1 is KGHDR and CDR2 SFDVKD. TCRdb's copy holds only in-frame clones and misses some; the assay was immunoSEQ multiplex PCR. Here the sample spans 150,000 to 200,000 clones, approximately 87% being singletons. The rearrangement joins TRBV24-1 to TRBJ1-1; D is unresolved. The material sequenced was peripheral blood. The clonotype comes from a woman under 30 who had recovered from COVID-19. Written as DNA, the CDR3 is TGTGCCACCAGTGATTCTTCCCCCGTCACTGAAGCTTTCTTT. This codes for CATSDSSPVTEAFF.